The T cell receptor beta chain described here comes from a study of PD-L1 blockade in urothelial cancer. Study information: From 2014, patients received atezolizumab, given as 1,200 mg intravenously every 3 weeks. Treatment start was followed by blood analysis at 3 weeks (second dose) and again at 6 weeks.

This clone was seen at least ten times. Germline CDR1 and CDR2: PRHDT and FYEKMQ (reference sequence). Trimming removed 0 bases from V and 7 bases from J, with 7 bases in between. CDR3 length: 12 residues. Time point given: pretreatment peripheral blood. Anywhere from 1 to 8 samples came from each patient, spanning pretreatment and on-treatment. Every PCR received spiked-in synthetic TCR analog templates. The data were produced by immunoSEQ multiplex PCR, yet TCRdb's version contains in-frame clones alone and is incomplete. The data contain 95,000 or so clones, roughly 84% of them seen just once; the ten biggest clones take up about 2%.

The chain is built from TRBV13 and TRBJ2-7; D is unclear. Sequenced material: PBMCs, taken around atezolizumab (anti-PD-L1) treatment. The sequence was obtained from a man aged 60 to 69 with urothelial cancer. The chain's CDR3 is CASSLGRSEQYF. The CDR3 DNA follows: TGTGCCAGCAGCTTAGGCCGCAGTGAGCAGTACTTC.